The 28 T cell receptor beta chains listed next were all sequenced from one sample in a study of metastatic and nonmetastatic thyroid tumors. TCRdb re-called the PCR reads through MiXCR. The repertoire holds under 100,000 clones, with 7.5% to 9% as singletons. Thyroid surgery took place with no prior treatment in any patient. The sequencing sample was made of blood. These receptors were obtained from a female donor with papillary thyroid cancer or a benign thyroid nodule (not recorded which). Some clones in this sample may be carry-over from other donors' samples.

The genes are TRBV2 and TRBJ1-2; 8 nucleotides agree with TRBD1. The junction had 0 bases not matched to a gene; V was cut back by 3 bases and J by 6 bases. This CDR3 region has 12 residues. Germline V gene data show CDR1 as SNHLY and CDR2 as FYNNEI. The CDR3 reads CASSETGDGYTF. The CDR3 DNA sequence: TGTGCCAGCAGTGAGACAGGGGATGGCTACACCTTC.

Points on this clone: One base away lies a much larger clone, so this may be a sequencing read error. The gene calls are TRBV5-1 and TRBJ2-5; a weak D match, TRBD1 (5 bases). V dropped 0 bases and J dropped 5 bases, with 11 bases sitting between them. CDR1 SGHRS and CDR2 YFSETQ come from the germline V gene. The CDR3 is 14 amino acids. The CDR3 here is CASSLAQGVETQYF. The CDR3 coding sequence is TGCGCCAGCAGCTTGGCTCAGGGTGTGGAGACCCAGTACTTC.

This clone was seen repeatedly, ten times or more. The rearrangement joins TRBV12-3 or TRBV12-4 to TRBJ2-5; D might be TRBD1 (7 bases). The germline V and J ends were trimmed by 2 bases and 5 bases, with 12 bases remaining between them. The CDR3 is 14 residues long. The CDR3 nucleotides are TGTGCCAGCAGTTTACAGGGGGGTGTGGAGACCCAGTACTTC. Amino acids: CASSLQGGVETQYF.

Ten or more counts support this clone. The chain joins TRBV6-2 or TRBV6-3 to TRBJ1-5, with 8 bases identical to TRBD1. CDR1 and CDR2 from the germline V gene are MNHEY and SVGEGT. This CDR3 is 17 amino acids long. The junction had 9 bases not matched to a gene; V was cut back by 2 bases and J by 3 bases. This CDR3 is CASSYPKTGGVNQPQHF. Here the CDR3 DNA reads TGTGCCAGCAGTTACCCCAAAACAGGGGGAGTCAATCAGCCCCAGCATTTT.

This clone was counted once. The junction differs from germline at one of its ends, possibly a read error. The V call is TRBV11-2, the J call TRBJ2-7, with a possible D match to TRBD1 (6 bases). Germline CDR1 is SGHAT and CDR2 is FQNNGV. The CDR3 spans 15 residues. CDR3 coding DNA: TGTGCCAGCAGCTTAGATGGGGGCTACTCCTACGGGCAGTACTTC. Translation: CASSLDGGYSYGQYF. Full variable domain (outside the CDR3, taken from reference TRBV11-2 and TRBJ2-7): EAGVAQSPRYKIIEKRQSVAFWCNPISGHATLYWYQQILGQGPKLLIQFQNNGVVDDSQLPKDRFSAERLKGVDSTLKIQPAKLEDSAVYLCASSLDGGYSYGQYFGPGTRLTVT.

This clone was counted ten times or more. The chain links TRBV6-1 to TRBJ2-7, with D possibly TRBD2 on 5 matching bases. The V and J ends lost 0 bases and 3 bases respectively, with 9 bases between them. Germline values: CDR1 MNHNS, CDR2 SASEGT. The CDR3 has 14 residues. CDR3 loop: CASSEAFRGYEQYF. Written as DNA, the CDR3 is TGTGCCAGCAGTGAAGCGTTTCGGGGCTACGAGCAGTACTTC.

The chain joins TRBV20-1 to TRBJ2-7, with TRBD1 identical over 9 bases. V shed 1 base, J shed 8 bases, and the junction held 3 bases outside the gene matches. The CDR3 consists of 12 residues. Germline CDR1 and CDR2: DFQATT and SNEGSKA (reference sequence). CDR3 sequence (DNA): TGCAGTGCTAGAGGGACAGGGGAAAAGCAGTACTTC. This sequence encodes CSARGTGEKQYF.

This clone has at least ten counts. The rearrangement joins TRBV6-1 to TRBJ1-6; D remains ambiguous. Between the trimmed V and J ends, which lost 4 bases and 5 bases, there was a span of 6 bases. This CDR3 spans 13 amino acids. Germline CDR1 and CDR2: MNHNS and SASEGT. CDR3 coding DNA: TGTGCCAGCAGTGGGACGGATAATTCACCCCTCCACTTT. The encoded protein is CASSGTDNSPLHF.

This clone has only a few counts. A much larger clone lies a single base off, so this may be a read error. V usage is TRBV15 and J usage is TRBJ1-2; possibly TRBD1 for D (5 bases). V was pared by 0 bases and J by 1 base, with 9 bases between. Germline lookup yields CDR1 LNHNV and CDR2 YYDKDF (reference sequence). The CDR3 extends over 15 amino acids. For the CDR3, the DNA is TGTGCCACCAGCAGAGAAGGACAAATTAACTATGGCTACACCTTC. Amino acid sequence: CATSREGQINYGYTF.

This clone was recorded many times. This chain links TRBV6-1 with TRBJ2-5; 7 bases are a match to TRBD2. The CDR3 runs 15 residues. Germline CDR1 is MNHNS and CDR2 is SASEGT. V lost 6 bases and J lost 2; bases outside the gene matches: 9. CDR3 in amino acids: CASSSGLAAQETQYF. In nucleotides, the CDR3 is TGTGCCAGCAGCTCGGGGCTAGCGGCTCAAGAGACCCAGTACTTC.

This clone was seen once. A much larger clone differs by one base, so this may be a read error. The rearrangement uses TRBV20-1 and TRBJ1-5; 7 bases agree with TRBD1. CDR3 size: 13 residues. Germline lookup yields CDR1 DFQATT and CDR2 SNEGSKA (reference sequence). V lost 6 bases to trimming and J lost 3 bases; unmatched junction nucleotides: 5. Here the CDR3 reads CSAKTGINQPQHF. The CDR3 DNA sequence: TGCAGTGCCAAGACAGGGATCAATCAGCCCCAGCATTTT.

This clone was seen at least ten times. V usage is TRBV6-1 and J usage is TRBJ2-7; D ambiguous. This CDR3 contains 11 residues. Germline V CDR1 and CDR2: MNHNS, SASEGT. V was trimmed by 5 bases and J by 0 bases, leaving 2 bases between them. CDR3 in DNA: TGTGCCAGCAGTCGCTCCTACGAGCAGTACTTC. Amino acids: CASSRSYEQYF.

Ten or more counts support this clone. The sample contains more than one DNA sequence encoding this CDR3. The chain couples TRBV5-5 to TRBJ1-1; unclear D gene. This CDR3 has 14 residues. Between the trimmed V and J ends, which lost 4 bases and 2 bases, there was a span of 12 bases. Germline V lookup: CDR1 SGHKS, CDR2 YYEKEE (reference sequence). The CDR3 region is CASSPWRVNTEAFF. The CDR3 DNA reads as TGTGCCAGCAGCCCCTGGCGGGTTAACACTGAAGCTTTCTTT.

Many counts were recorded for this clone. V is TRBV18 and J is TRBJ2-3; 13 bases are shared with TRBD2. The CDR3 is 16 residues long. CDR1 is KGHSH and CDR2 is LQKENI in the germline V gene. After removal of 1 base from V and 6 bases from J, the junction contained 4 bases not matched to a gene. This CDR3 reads CASSPRGTSGADTQYF. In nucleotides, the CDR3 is TGTGCCAGCTCACCACGGGGGACTAGCGGGGCGGATACGCAGTATTTT.

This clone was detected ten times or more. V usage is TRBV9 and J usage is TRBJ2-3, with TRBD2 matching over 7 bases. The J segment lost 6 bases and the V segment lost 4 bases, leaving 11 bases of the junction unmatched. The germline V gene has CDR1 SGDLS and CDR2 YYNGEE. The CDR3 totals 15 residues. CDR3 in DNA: TGTGCCAGCAGCTCCCGGGACTATACCCGGGATACGCAGTATTTT. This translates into CASSSRDYTRDTQYF.

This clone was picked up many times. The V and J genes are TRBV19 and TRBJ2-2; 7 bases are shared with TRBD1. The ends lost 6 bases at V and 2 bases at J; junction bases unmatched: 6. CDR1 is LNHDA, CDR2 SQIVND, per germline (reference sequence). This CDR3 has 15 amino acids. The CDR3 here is CASSITGANTGELFF. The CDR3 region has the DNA TGTGCCAGTAGCATAACAGGGGCAAACACCGGGGAGCTGTTTTTT.

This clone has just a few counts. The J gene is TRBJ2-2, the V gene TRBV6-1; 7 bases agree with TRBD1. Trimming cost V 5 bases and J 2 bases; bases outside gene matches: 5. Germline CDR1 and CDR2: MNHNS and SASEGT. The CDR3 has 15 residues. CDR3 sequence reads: CASSSTGRNTGELFF. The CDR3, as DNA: TGTGCCAGCAGTTCGACAGGGCGTAACACCGGGGAGCTGTTTTTT.

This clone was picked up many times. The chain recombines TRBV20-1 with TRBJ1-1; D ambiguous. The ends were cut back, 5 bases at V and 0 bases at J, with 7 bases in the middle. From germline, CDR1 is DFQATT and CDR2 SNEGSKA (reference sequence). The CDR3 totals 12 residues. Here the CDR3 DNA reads TGCAGTGCTCCCGACCTGAACACTGAAGCTTTCTTT. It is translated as CSAPDLNTEAFF.

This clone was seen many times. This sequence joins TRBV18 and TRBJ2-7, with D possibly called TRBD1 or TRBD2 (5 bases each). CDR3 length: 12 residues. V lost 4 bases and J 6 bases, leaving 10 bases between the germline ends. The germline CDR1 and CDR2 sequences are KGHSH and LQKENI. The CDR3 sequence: CASSRFGTEQYF. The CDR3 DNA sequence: TGTGCCAGCTCACGGTTCGGGACCGAGCAGTACTTC.

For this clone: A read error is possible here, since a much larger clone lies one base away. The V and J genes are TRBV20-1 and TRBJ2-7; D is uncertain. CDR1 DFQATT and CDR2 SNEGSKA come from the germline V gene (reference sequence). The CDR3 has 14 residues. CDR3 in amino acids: CSSRDVAAAYEQYF. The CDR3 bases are TGCAGTTCTAGAGATGTAGCTGCTGCCTACGAGCAGTACTTC.

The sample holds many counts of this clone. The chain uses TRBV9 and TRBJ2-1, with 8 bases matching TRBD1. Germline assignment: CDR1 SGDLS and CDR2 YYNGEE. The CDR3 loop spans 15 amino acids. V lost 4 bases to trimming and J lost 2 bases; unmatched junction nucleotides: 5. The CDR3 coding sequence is TGTGCCAGCAGCTCCGGACAGGGTCCCTACAATGAGCAGTTCTTC. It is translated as CASSSGQGPYNEQFF.

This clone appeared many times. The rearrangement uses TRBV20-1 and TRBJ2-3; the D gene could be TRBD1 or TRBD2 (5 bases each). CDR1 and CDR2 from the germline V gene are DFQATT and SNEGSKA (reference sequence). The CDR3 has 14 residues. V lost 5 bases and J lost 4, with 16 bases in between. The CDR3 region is CSALGVLDADTQYF. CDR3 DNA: TGCAGTGCTTTGGGGGTACTTGATGCAGATACGCAGTATTTT.

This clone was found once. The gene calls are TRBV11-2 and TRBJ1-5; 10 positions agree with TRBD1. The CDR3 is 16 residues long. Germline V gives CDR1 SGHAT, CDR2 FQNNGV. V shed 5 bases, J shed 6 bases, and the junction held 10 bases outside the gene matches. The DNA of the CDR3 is TGTGCCAGCAGCGGTCCCGGGACAGGGGTCGGTCAGCCCCAGCATTTT. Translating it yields CASSGPGTGVGQPQHF.

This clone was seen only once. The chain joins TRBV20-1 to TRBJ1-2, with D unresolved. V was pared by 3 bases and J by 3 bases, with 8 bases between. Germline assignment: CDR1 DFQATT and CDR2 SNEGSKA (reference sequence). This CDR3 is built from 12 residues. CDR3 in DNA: TGCAGTGCTAGCCCAGATTACTATGGCTACACCTTC. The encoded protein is CSASPDYYGYTF.

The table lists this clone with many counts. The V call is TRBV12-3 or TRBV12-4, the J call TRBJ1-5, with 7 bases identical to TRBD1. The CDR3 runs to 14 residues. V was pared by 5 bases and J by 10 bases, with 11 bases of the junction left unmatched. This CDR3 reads CASSTWTGGTPQHF. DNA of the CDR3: TGTGCCAGCAGTACCTGGACAGGTGGTACCCCCCAGCATTTT.

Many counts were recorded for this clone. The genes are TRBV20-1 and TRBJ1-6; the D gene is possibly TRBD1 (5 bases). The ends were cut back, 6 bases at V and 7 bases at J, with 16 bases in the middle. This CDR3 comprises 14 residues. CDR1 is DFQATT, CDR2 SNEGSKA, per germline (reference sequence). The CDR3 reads CSARPGLGNSPLHF. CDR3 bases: TGCAGTGCCCGGCCAGGGCTTGGGAATTCACCCCTCCACTTT.

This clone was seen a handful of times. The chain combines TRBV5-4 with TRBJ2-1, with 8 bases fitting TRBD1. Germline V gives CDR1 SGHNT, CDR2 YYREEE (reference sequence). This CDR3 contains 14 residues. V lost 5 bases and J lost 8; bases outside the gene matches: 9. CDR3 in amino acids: CASRAADRVDEQFF. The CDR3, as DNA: TGTGCCAGCAGAGCCGCGGACAGGGTGGATGAGCAGTTCTTC.

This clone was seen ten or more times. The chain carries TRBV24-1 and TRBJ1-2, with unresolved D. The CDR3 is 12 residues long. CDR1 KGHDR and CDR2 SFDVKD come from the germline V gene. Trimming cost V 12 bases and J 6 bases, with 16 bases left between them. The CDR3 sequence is CASTRSADGYTF. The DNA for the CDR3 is TGTGCCTCCACTCGAAGTGCGGATGGCTACACCTTC.